One sample yielded the 22 T cell receptor beta chains listed below, sequenced in a study of cytomegalovirus exposure and HLA in healthy donors. PCR involved 60 Vbeta and 13 Jbeta primers. Data came from immunoSEQ multiplex PCR; TCRdb stores just in-frame clones and leaves some out. The data hold fewer than 150,000 clones, with around 75% observed a single time. The material sequenced was PBMCs. These TCRs come from a young man in good health and CMV-seronegative.

This clone was observed a handful of times. The chain joins TRBV5-1 to TRBJ2-1; TRBD2 matches at 9 bases. The CDR3 consists of 16 residues. Germline lookup yields CDR1 SGHRS and CDR2 YFSETQ. The J segment lost 3 bases and the V segment lost 0 bases, leaving 4 bases of the junction unmatched. CDR3 loop: CASSLAATSGYNEQFF. The CDR3 DNA reads as TGCGCCAGCAGCTTGGCCGCGACTAGCGGCTACAATGAGCAGTTCTTC.

This clone was counted a few times. V is TRBV5-1 and J is TRBJ2-1; D may be TRBD2 (5 bases). The CDR3 is 13 residues long. CDR1 is SGHRS, CDR2 YFSETQ, per germline. V lost 1 base to trimming and J lost 8 bases, with 10 bases between them. The CDR3 loop is CASSLSLEDEQFF. The CDR3, as DNA: TGCGCCAGCAGCTTGAGTTTGGAGGATGAGCAGTTCTTC.

The rearrangement joins TRBV25-1 to TRBJ2-1; 8 bases match TRBD1. In germline, CDR1 is MGHDK, CDR2 SYGVNS. The CDR3 contains 15 residues. Trimming cost V 6 bases and J 4 bases; bases outside gene matches: 8. The CDR3 sequence: CASSTPGGAYNEQFF. The CDR3 DNA follows: TGTGCCAGCAGCACGCCAGGGGGCGCGTACAATGAGCAGTTCTTC.

This chain connects TRBV6-5 to TRBJ1-2; tentative D call: TRBD1 (5 bases). The V and J ends lost 4 bases and 4 bases respectively, with 16 bases between them. CDR1 and CDR2 from the germline V gene are MNHEY and SVGAGI. This CDR3 region has 15 residues. The CDR3 DNA is TGTGCCAGCAGTTCCCCGGTCGACAGTGTCTATGGCTACACCTTC. Translation: CASSSPVDSVYGYTF.

This chain connects TRBV5-5 to TRBJ2-7; D is ambiguous. Trimming took off 0 bases at V and 6 bases at J, with 7 bases between the two ends. Germline CDR1 and CDR2: SGHKS and YYEKEE (reference sequence). The CDR3 is 12 amino acids. Written as DNA, the CDR3 is TGTGCCAGCAGCTTGGGAAACATCGAGCAGTACTTC. Amino acid sequence: CASSLGNIEQYF.

The chain couples TRBV5-1 to TRBJ1-1; tentative D call: TRBD1 (6 bases). V was trimmed by 5 bases and J by 1 base, leaving 12 bases between them. Germline-derived CDR1 and CDR2 are SGHRS and YFSETQ. The CDR3 spans 14 residues. CDR3 nucleotide sequence: TGCGCCAGCAGTTTCGGACAGCCGAACACTGAAGCTTTCTTT. Translated, it gives CASSFGQPNTEAFF.

The chain is built from TRBV7-9 and TRBJ2-5; TRBD2 matches 9 bases. V lost 5 bases and J lost 9; bases outside the gene matches: 7. The CDR3 contains 13 residues. Germline-derived CDR1 and CDR2 are SEHNR and FQNEAQ (reference sequence). The CDR3 region has the DNA TGTGCCAGCAGCCCGGGACTAGCTGATCCCCAGTACTTC. This codes for CASSPGLADPQYF. Using reference TRBV7-9 and TRBJ2-5 for the parts outside the CDR3, the full variable domain is DTGVSQNPRHKITKRGQNVTFRCDPISEHNRLYWYRQTLGQGPEFLTYFQNEAQLEKSRLLSDRFSAERPKGSFSTLEIQRTEQGDSAMYLCASSPGLADPQYFGPGTRLLVL.

This chain connects TRBV28 to TRBJ1-4; the D gene is possibly TRBD1 (6 bases). Germline V gene sequence: CDR1 MDHEN, CDR2 SYDVKM. V was pared by 6 bases and J by 0 bases, with 8 bases between. The CDR3 loop spans 14 amino acids. The CDR3 is CASSPGATNEKLFF. CDR3 nucleotides: TGTGCCAGCAGCCCAGGGGCAACTAATGAAAAACTGTTTTTT.

There are a few counts of this clone. The chain combines TRBV28 with TRBJ1-1; TRBD1 might be the D (6 bases). Between the trimmed V and J ends, which lost 3 bases and 9 bases, there was a span of 14 bases. Germline loops: CDR1 MDHEN, CDR2 SYDVKM. CDR3 length: 13 amino acids. The CDR3 sequence: CASSLYSGAQAFF. The CDR3 DNA follows: TGTGCCAGCAGTTTGTATTCAGGGGCCCAAGCTTTCTTT.

This chain links TRBV5-1 with TRBJ1-2; perhaps TRBD1 as D (5 bases). Looked up from germline, CDR1 is SGHRS and CDR2 is YFSETQ. Trimming removed 1 base at V and 4 bases at J, with 8 bases between. The CDR3 length is 13 residues. CDR3 sequence: CASSLPGPYGYTF. In DNA form, the CDR3 reads TGCGCCAGCAGCTTGCCAGGGCCCTATGGCTACACCTTC.

This chain links TRBV7-2 with TRBJ1-2; TRBD1 aligns across 8 bases. V was pared by 5 bases and J by 8 bases, with 7 bases of the junction left unmatched. Germline lookup yields CDR1 SGHTA and CDR2 FQGNSA. This CDR3 comprises 13 residues. The chain's CDR3 is CASSPDRGKGYTF. For the CDR3, the DNA is TGTGCCAGCAGCCCTGACAGGGGTAAAGGCTACACCTTC.

The chain combines TRBV28 with TRBJ1-2, with a possible D match to TRBD1 (5 bases). The CDR3 contains 14 residues. Between the trimmed V and J ends, which lost 6 bases and 7 bases, there was a span of 18 bases. Germline CDR1 MDHEN, CDR2 SYDVKM. In DNA, the CDR3 is TGTGCCAGCAGCCTGGGACTTTTGCGGGGTGGCTACACCTTC. It yields the protein CASSLGLLRGGYTF.

This chain uses TRBV6-5 with TRBJ2-7; possibly TRBD2 for D (5 bases). Germline values: CDR1 MNHEY, CDR2 SVGAGI. V was trimmed by 5 bases and J by 3 bases, leaving 11 bases between them. The CDR3 has 13 amino acids. The CDR3 nucleotides are TGTGCCAGCAGTCGGGAAACCTACTACGAGCAGTACTTC. Its translation: CASSRETYYEQYF.

The chain couples TRBV18 to TRBJ2-1, with D tentatively TRBD1 (5 bases). Deletions cut 3 bases from V and 0 bases from J, with 15 bases between. Per germline, CDR1 KGHSH and CDR2 LQKENI. The CDR3 extends over 17 amino acids. Written as DNA, the CDR3 is TGTGCCAGCTCACCCGAACAGGAACGGCGCTCCTACAATGAGCAGTTCTTC. This translates into CASSPEQERRSYNEQFF.

This chain joins TRBV11-3 and TRBJ2-2; 7 bases match TRBD2. This CDR3 contains 15 residues. With V trimmed by 3 bases and J by 7 bases, 8 bases remained unmatched. Germline V gene sequence: CDR1 SGHNT, CDR2 YENEEA. This CDR3 reads CASSFGSGEVGELFF. In DNA, the CDR3 is TGTGCCAGCAGCTTTGGAAGCGGGGAGGTCGGGGAGCTGTTTTTT.

This chain uses TRBV27 with TRBJ1-4, with D possibly TRBD1 on 5 matching bases. The CDR3 sequence is 14 residues long. Trimming shortened V by 7 bases and J by 1 base, and 10 bases separated the two germline ends. CDR1 is MNHEY and CDR2 is SMNVEV in the germline V gene (reference sequence). The CDR3 sequence: CASMGEGTNEKLFF. DNA for the CDR3: TGTGCCAGCATGGGGGAGGGAACTAATGAAAAACTGTTTTTT.

This rearrangement joins TRBV5-1 to TRBJ2-1, with TRBD2 as a possible D gene (6 bases). The V end lost 3 bases, the J end lost 6 bases, and 13 bases lay between the germline ends. Per germline, CDR1 SGHRS and CDR2 YFSETQ. This CDR3 region has 14 residues. The DNA of the CDR3 is TGCGCCAGCAGCTGGGGGGATATGGGCAATGAGCAGTTCTTC. Its translation is CASSWGDMGNEQFF.

The rearrangement joins TRBV2 to TRBJ1-4, with D unresolved. The V gene's germline CDR1 is SNHLY and CDR2 FYNNEI. This CDR3 contains 13 residues. The V and J ends lost 7 bases and 6 bases respectively, with 12 bases between them. DNA of the CDR3: TGTGCCAGCATGAGGGAGAGGGATGAAAAACTGTTTTTT. It translates to CASMRERDEKLFF.

The V gene is TRBV28, the J gene TRBJ2-1; 7 bases agree with TRBD2. CDR1 and CDR2 from the germline V gene are MDHEN and SYDVKM. This CDR3 region has 15 residues. The V and J ends lost 2 bases and 7 bases, in that order; junction bases with no gene match: 8. In DNA form, the CDR3 reads TGTGCCAGCAGTTTACTCGCGGGAGATAAAAATGAGCAGTTCTTC. It codes for CASSLLAGDKNEQFF.

The J gene is TRBJ1-5, the V gene TRBV25-1; tentatively, D is TRBD1 (5 bases). Germline V gene data show CDR1 as MGHDK and CDR2 as SYGVNS. CDR3 length: 14 residues. Deletions cut 2 bases from V and 4 bases from J, with 9 bases between. The CDR3 bases are TGTGCCAGCAGTGAAAACAAGGGGAATCAGCCCCAGCATTTT. This codes for CASSENKGNQPQHF.

The gene calls are TRBV15 and TRBJ1-4; a weak D match, TRBD1 (5 bases). Germline loops: CDR1 LNHNV, CDR2 YYDKDF (reference sequence). This CDR3 is built from 16 residues. V lost 0 bases and J 3 bases, leaving 11 bases between the germline ends. The CDR3, as DNA: TGTGCCACCAGCAGAGAGGTCAGGGCACCTAATGAAAAACTGTTTTTT. The encoded protein is CATSREVRAPNEKLFF.

In this sample, this clone turned up a few times. The V gene is TRBV6-1, the J gene TRBJ2-7; TRBD2 aligns across 8 bases. The junction had 10 bases not matched to a gene; V was cut back by 10 bases and J by 2 bases. Germline V gene sequence: CDR1 MNHNS, CDR2 SASEGT. The CDR3 covers 14 residues. Written as DNA, the CDR3 is TGTGCCACCGGAACCGGGACTAGTACCTACGAGCAGTACTTC. This gives the protein CATGTGTSTYEQYF.